This entry lists 2 T cell receptor beta chains sequenced from one sample in a study of long-term antiretroviral therapy in people with HIV. A v3.0 immunoSEQ assay was performed at survey level. Measured with immunoSEQ multiplex PCR; TCRdb has only the in-frame clones, and not every one. The sample contains about 28,000 clones, 85% to 90% of which appear only once. The specimen comprised unsorted PBMCs, sampled 3.2 years before starting antiretroviral therapy. Every receptor here comes from a man aged 45-60 years with HIV.

This chain joins TRBV6-1 and TRBJ2-1; D is unclear. The CDR3 totals 14 residues. CDR1 is MNHNS, CDR2 SASEGT, per germline. Trimming pared 6 bases from V and 9 bases from J, leaving 18 bases between. CDR3 protein: CASRPYQENSEQFF. The DNA for the CDR3 is TGTGCCAGCAGACCTTATCAGGAAAACAGTGAGCAGTTCTTC.

V and J are TRBV6-1 and TRBJ2-1, with 15 bases lining up with TRBD2. The V gene end was trimmed by 4 bases and the J gene end by 9 bases; junction bases not matched to a gene: 7. The CDR3 spans 16 residues. CDR1 MNHNS and CDR2 SASEGT come from the germline V gene. CDR3 bases: TGTGCCAGCAGTGCACCGGGACTAGCGGGAGGATCTGAGCAGTTCTTC. Translation: CASSAPGLAGGSEQFF.